The 31 T cell receptor beta chains below all came from one sample that was sequenced in a study of cytomegalovirus exposure and HLA in healthy donors. PCR was performed using 60 Vbeta and 13 Jbeta primers. Assay: immunoSEQ multiplex PCR; the TCRdb copy retains only in-frame clones and omits some. This table holds some 95,000 clones, 65% to 80% found once. Sequences were obtained from PBMCs. Source of these receptors: a woman in her late teens or twenties in good health and CMV-seropositive.

A few counts support this clone. The V gene is TRBV5-6, the J gene TRBJ2-6; TRBD1 matches at 8 bases. Germline V gene sequence: CDR1 SGHDT, CDR2 YYEEEE. CDR3 length: 15 amino acids. Germline trimming cut 5 bases from V and 4 bases from J; bases unmatched to any gene: 5. CDR3 in DNA: TGTGCCAGCAGATCGACAGGGGTCGGGGCCAACGTCCTGACTTTC. Encoded protein: CASRSTGVGANVLTF.

This clone was detected a few times. The chain combines TRBV2 with TRBJ2-1, with TRBD2 identical over 12 bases. CDR3 length: 15 amino acids. Germline V gene data show CDR1 as SNHLY and CDR2 as FYNNEI. The trim removed 6 bases at V and 3 bases at J, leaving 3 bases unmatched. The CDR3 nucleotides read TGTGCCAGCAGAGCTAGCGGGGGGGTCTACAATGAGCAGTTCTTC. Amino acid sequence: CASRASGGVYNEQFF.

There are a few counts of this clone. The V call is TRBV11-2, the J call TRBJ1-2; D might be TRBD1 (6 bases). The length of the CDR3 is 15 residues. V lost 6 bases, J lost 3 bases, and 17 bases lay in between. Germline V gene lookup returns CDR1 SGHAT and CDR2 FQNNGV. This CDR3 is CASSKTGPADYGYTF. The CDR3 DNA sequence: TGTGCCAGCAGTAAAACAGGGCCCGCGGACTATGGCTACACCTTC.

The chain recombines TRBV28 with TRBJ1-2; D perhaps matches TRBD1 (5 bases). V was trimmed by 10 bases and J by 7 bases, leaving 13 bases between them. This CDR3 is 11 amino acids long. Germline V gives CDR1 MDHEN, CDR2 SYDVKM. For the CDR3, the DNA is TGTGCCACCGGGGGTCCTCGTGGCTACACCTTC. Amino acid sequence: CATGGPRGYTF.

The V gene is TRBV30, the J gene TRBJ1-2; D remains ambiguous. With 0 bases removed from V and 4 bases from J, the gap between germline ends came to 12 bases. This CDR3 has 14 residues. CDR1 is GTSNPN, CDR2 SVGIG, per germline (reference sequence). Here the CDR3 reads CAWSVLVLSYGYTF. The CDR3, as DNA: TGTGCCTGGAGTGTACTTGTCCTGAGCTATGGCTACACCTTC.

V is TRBV13 and J is TRBJ1-2; possible D gene TRBD1, 6 bases. V shed 5 bases and J shed 6 bases, with 19 bases lying between them. Per germline, CDR1 PRHDT and CDR2 FYEKMQ (reference sequence). The CDR3 length is 15 residues. The CDR3 region is CASSQRGGGLDGYTF. The CDR3 DNA reads TGTGCCAGCAGCCAGAGGGGAGGGGGACTAGATGGCTACACCTTC.

V and J are TRBV28 and TRBJ1-4; D remains unclear. The CDR3 totals 11 residues. V lost 7 bases and J lost 4, with 4 bases in between. CDR1 MDHEN and CDR2 SYDVKM come from the germline V gene. Here the CDR3 reads CASTGNEKLFF. DNA for the CDR3: TGTGCCAGCACGGGTAATGAAAAACTGTTTTTT.

V is TRBV18 and J is TRBJ2-7, with D possibly TRBD1 on 6 matching bases. Germline V gene data show CDR1 as KGHSH and CDR2 as LQKENI. With 6 bases removed from V and 5 bases from J, the gap between germline ends came to 14 bases. CDR3 length: 13 amino acids. In DNA, the CDR3 is TGTGCCAGCTCCCTCAAACAGGGTCACGAGCAGTACTTC. Translation gives CASSLKQGHEQYF. The variable domain in full, completed from reference TRBV18 and TRBJ2-7, reads NAGVMQNPRHLVRRRGQEARLRCSPMKGHSHVYWYRQLPEEGLKFMVYLQKENIIDESGMPKERFSAEFPKEGPSILRIQQVVRGDSAAYFCASSLKQGHEQYFGPGTRLTVT.

The rearrangement uses TRBV28 and TRBJ1-1, with unresolved D. The V end lost 2 bases, the J end lost 4 bases, and 8 bases lay between the germline ends. Germline CDR1 MDHEN, CDR2 SYDVKM. This CDR3 region has 13 residues. The CDR3: CASSLNGVTEAFF. The CDR3 nucleotides read TGTGCCAGCAGTTTAAACGGGGTCACTGAAGCTTTCTTT. Looking up the rest from reference TRBV28 and TRBJ1-1 gives the full variable domain: DVKVTQSSRYLVKRTGEKVFLECVQDMDHENMFWYRQDPGLGLRLIYFSYDVKMKEKGDIPEGYSVSREKKERFSLILESASTNQTSMYLCASSLNGVTEAFFGQGTRLTVV.

The V gene is TRBV29-1, the J gene TRBJ2-1; 11 bases are shared with TRBD2. The junction had 16 bases not matched to a gene; V was cut back by 6 bases and J by 0 bases. This CDR3 is built from 19 residues. CDR1 is SQVTM, CDR2 ANQGSEA, per germline. CDR3 coding DNA: TGCAGCGTCTTACGACTAGCGGGGTCCGCCGCCTTCTCCTACAATGAGCAGTTCTTC. It yields the protein CSVLRLAGSAAFSYNEQFF.

The rearrangement joins TRBV7-3 to TRBJ2-2; 15 nucleotides align to TRBD2. The germline gives CDR1 SGHTA, CDR2 FQGTGA. V shed 5 bases and J 5 bases; nucleotides not matched to a gene: 3. The CDR3 is 16 amino acids. The CDR3: CASSPGLAGGTGELFF. CDR3 nucleotide sequence: TGTGCCAGCAGCCCCGGACTAGCGGGGGGGACCGGGGAGCTGTTTTTT. Filled out from reference TRBV7-3 and TRBJ2-2, the complete variable domain reads GAGVSQTPSNKVTEKGKYVELRCDPISGHTALYWYRQSLGQGPEFLIYFQGTGAADDSGLPNDRFFAVRPEGSVSTLKIQRTERGDSAVYLCASSPGLAGGTGELFFGEGSRLTVL.

V is TRBV11-3 and J is TRBJ2-3, with a possible D match to TRBD1 (6 bases). Germline assignment: CDR1 SGHNT and CDR2 YENEEA. The CDR3 is made up of 16 amino acids. V lost 1 base, J lost 5 bases, and 16 bases lay in between. The CDR3 region is CASSLGNRESEDTQYF. Written as DNA, the CDR3 is TGTGCCAGCAGCTTAGGTAACAGGGAAAGTGAAGATACGCAGTATTTT. Variable domain in full (rest from reference TRBV11-3 and TRBJ2-3): EAGVVQSPRYKIIEKKQPVAFWCNPISGHNTLYWYLQNLGQGPELLIRYENEEAVDDSQLPKDRFSAERLKGVDSTLKIQPAELGDSAVYLCASSLGNRESEDTQYFGPGTRLTVL.

The V gene is TRBV7-9, the J gene TRBJ2-1; D not certain. The CDR3 is made up of 14 amino acids. Trimming cost V 0 bases and J 3 bases, with 6 bases left between them. Germline lookup yields CDR1 SEHNR and CDR2 FQNEAQ (reference sequence). The CDR3 is CASSLALSYNEQFF. CDR3 DNA: TGTGCCAGCAGCTTAGCGTTGAGCTACAATGAGCAGTTCTTC.

V and J are TRBV29-1 and TRBJ2-3, with 8 bases lining up with TRBD1. The CDR3 contains 14 residues. Trimming cost V 6 bases and J 2 bases; bases outside gene matches: 7. Germline V lookup: CDR1 SQVTM, CDR2 ANQGSEA. The CDR3: CSVRGQGPTDTQYF. DNA of the CDR3: TGCAGCGTGCGAGGACAGGGCCCCACAGATACGCAGTATTTT.

The chain uses TRBV4-3 and TRBJ2-2, with D unclear. V gave up 6 bases and J gave up 1 base, with 6 bases separating them. Germline V gives CDR1 LGHNA, CDR2 YSLEER. The CDR3 loop spans 13 amino acids. The CDR3 loop reads CASSARNTGELFF. CDR3 coding DNA: TGCGCCAGCAGTGCGAGGAACACCGGGGAGCTGTTTTTT.

The chain couples TRBV15 to TRBJ2-1; 8 nucleotides match TRBD2. The CDR3 totals 15 residues. The germline V gene has CDR1 LNHNV and CDR2 YYDKDF (reference sequence). Losses at the gene ends were 4 bases for V and 10 bases for J; bases not matched to a gene: 12. In DNA form, the CDR3 reads TGTGCCACCAGCAACTTAGCGGGGCCCTTACTAGAGCAGTTCTTC. Protein: CATSNLAGPLLEQFF.

This clone was counted between two and nine times. Other DNA sequences within the sample encode an identical CDR3. The CDR3 DNA reads TGTGCCAGCAGTTTAGGGCTAGCGTACGAGCAGTACTTC. This translates into CASSLGLAYEQYF. The chain joins TRBV28 to TRBJ2-7, with a possible D match to TRBD2 (6 bases). Germline CDR1 reads MDHEN; CDR2 reads SYDVKM. The CDR3 runs 13 residues. V lost 2 bases to trimming and J lost 4 bases, with 9 bases between them.

The gene calls are TRBV2 and TRBJ1-1, with 7 bases lining up with TRBD1. V gave up 1 base and J gave up 4 bases; unmatched junction bases: 6. Per the germline V gene, CDR1 is SNHLY and CDR2 is FYNNEI. The CDR3 is 15 residues long. The DNA of the CDR3 is TGTGCCAGCAGTGAAGAAGGTAGGGGGCGCACTGAAGCTTTCTTT. It codes for CASSEEGRGRTEAFF.

The J gene is TRBJ2-5, the V gene TRBV5-8, with a possible D match to TRBD2 (5 bases). Trimming pared 5 bases from V and 11 bases from J, leaving 13 bases between. This CDR3 comprises 11 residues. CDR1 SGHTS and CDR2 YDEGEE come from the germline V gene. CDR3 DNA sequence: TGTGCCAGCAGTCTCAAGTGGGAGCAGTACTTC. Residues: CASSLKWEQYF.

The rearrangement uses TRBV6-4 and TRBJ2-3; 8 bases are shared with TRBD2. Germline CDR1 reads MRHNA; CDR2 reads SNTAGT. The V segment lost 3 bases and the J segment 0 bases; nucleotides outside the gene matches: 2. The length of the CDR3 is 15 residues. The CDR3 spells CASSEASGSTDTQYF. As DNA, the CDR3 is TGTGCCAGCAGTGAAGCTAGCGGGAGCACAGATACGCAGTATTTT.

Only a few counts were recorded for this clone. The J gene is TRBJ2-5, the V gene TRBV7-2; D possibly corresponds to TRBD2 (5 bases). The CDR3 has 11 residues. Germline assignment: CDR1 SGHTA and CDR2 FQGNSA. V was trimmed by 6 bases and J by 4 bases, leaving 6 bases between them. In DNA form, the CDR3 reads TGTGCCAGCAGACTAGGAGAGACCCAGTACTTC. Translated: CASRLGETQYF.

This clone was seen more than once but under ten times. This sequence joins TRBV13 and TRBJ1-2, with 7 bases identical to TRBD1. The CDR3 loop spans 14 amino acids. Germline V lookup: CDR1 PRHDT, CDR2 FYEKMQ (reference sequence). V lost 4 bases and J lost 4; bases outside the gene matches: 6. CDR3 nucleotides: TGTGCCAGCAGCTCCCGACAGGGTACCTATGGCTACACCTTC. Translated, it gives CASSSRQGTYGYTF. The whole variable domain, remainder taken from reference TRBV13 and TRBJ1-2, is AAGVIQSPRHLIKEKRETATLKCYPIPRHDTVYWYQQGPGQDPQFLISFYEKMQSDKGSIPDRFSAQQFSDYHSELNMSSLELGDSALYFCASSSRQGTYGYTFGSGTRLTVV.

This clone was seen only a few times. The chain recombines TRBV19 with TRBJ1-4; the D is unclear. Trimming left V 3 bases short and J 8 bases short, with 10 bases between. The length of the CDR3 is 13 residues. Germline loops: CDR1 LNHDA, CDR2 SQIVND (reference sequence). CDR3 residues: CASSMTIVEKLFF. CDR3 in DNA: TGTGCCAGTAGTATGACAATCGTGGAAAAACTGTTTTTT.

The rearrangement links TRBV19 to TRBJ1-2; 8 positions match TRBD1. This CDR3 contains 16 residues. V dropped 4 bases and J dropped 4; count of bases not matched to a gene: 11. Germline V CDR1 and CDR2: LNHDA, SQIVND (reference sequence). The CDR3 region is CASSNIAGGKTYGYTF. DNA for the CDR3: TGTGCCAGTAGTAATATAGCAGGGGGCAAGACCTATGGCTACACCTTC.

This rearrangement joins TRBV5-5 to TRBJ1-1; D is unclear. Germline values: CDR1 SGHKS, CDR2 YYEKEE (reference sequence). Trimming took off 0 bases at V and 8 bases at J, with 11 bases between the two ends. The CDR3 contains 13 residues. The CDR3 bases are TGTGCCAGCAGCTTGGACCTCAACGGGGAAGCTTTCTTT. This encodes CASSLDLNGEAFF.

V gene TRBV19 combines with J gene TRBJ1-2, with TRBD1 matching 7 bases. This CDR3 contains 14 residues. V lost 6 bases, J lost 4 bases, and 8 bases stayed unmatched. Germline V gives CDR1 LNHDA, CDR2 SQIVND (reference sequence). Here the CDR3 reads CASRTSGGGYGYTF. The CDR3 coding sequence is TGTGCCAGTAGGACTTCAGGGGGTGGCTATGGCTACACCTTC. Filled out from reference TRBV19 and TRBJ1-2, the complete variable domain reads DGGITQSPKYLFRKEGQNVTLSCEQNLNHDAMYWYRQDPGQGLRLIYYSQIVNDFQKGDIAEGYSVSREKKESFPLTVTSAQKNPTAFYLCASRTSGGGYGYTFGSGTRLTVV.

The chain employs TRBV7-9 and TRBJ1-5, with 10 bases identical to TRBD1. Per germline, CDR1 SEHNR and CDR2 FQNEAQ (reference sequence). V gave up 4 bases and J gave up 4 bases; unmatched junction bases: 4. The CDR3 loop spans 15 amino acids. The CDR3 DNA reads TGTGCCAGCAGCTCGACAGGGGGCTGGAATCAGCCCCAGCATTTT. This translates into CASSSTGGWNQPQHF.

The rearrangement uses TRBV10-1 and TRBJ2-5; 7 nucleotides match TRBD2. The CDR3 spans 14 residues. V lost 6 bases to trimming and J lost 2 bases; unmatched junction nucleotides: 6. Per germline, CDR1 WNHNN and CDR2 SYGVQD (reference sequence). The CDR3 protein is CASRDRGEQETQYF. The CDR3 region has the DNA TGCGCCAGCAGGGATCGGGGGGAACAAGAGACCCAGTACTTC.

This sequence joins TRBV9 and TRBJ2-1, with TRBD1 matching over 9 bases. V lost 0 bases, J lost 7 bases, and 5 bases stayed unmatched. CDR3 size: 15 residues. CDR1 and CDR2 from the germline V gene are SGDLS and YYNGEE. CDR3: CASSVVGTGLNEQFF. CDR3 bases: TGTGCCAGCAGCGTAGTGGGGACAGGGTTGAATGAGCAGTTCTTC. Variable domain in full (rest from reference TRBV9 and TRBJ2-1): DSGVTQTPKHLITATGQRVTLRCSPRSGDLSVYWYQQSLDQGLQFLIQYYNGEERAKGNILERFSAQQFPDLHSELNLSSLELGDSALYFCASSVVGTGLNEQFFGPGTRLTVL.

CDR3 loop: CASSEALLRAGGYTF. In DNA, the CDR3 is TGTGCCAGCAGTGAAGCGCTTCTGAGGGCCGGGGGCTACACCTTC. The chain recombines TRBV2 with TRBJ1-2; no firm D call. V was shortened by 0 bases and J by 8 bases, with 16 bases between the two germline ends. The CDR3 sequence is 15 residues long. The germline V gene has CDR1 SNHLY and CDR2 FYNNEI.

This rearrangement joins TRBV19 to TRBJ1-1; D perhaps matches TRBD1 (6 bases). The germline CDR1 and CDR2 sequences are LNHDA and SQIVND (reference sequence). The V end was cut by 3 bases, the J end by 5 bases, with 16 bases between. This CDR3 is built from 15 residues. The CDR3 nucleotides read TGTGCCAGTAGTATTGTAGCGGGGGCGGATACTGAAGCTTTCTTT. It yields the protein CASSIVAGADTEAFF.